The 25 T cell receptor beta chains given below trace back to one sample, sequenced in a study of cytomegalovirus exposure and HLA in healthy donors. This PCR relied on a set of 60 Vbeta primers and 13 Jbeta primers. Sequencing used immunoSEQ multiplex PCR; TCRdb keeps in-frame clones, though not all of them. This table has more than 150,000 clones, roughly 87% appearing once. Sequenced material: PBMCs. The receptors here all came from a girl less than two years old in good health and CMV-seronegative.

This chain joins TRBV9 and TRBJ2-7; D is ambiguous. Looked up from germline, CDR1 is SGDLS and CDR2 is YYNGEE. Trimming cost V 4 bases and J 0 bases, with 11 bases left between them. CDR3 size: 14 residues. This CDR3 reads CASSTQAYSYEQYF. The CDR3, as DNA: TGTGCCAGCAGCACCCAGGCATACTCCTACGAGCAGTACTTC.

The rearrangement uses TRBV11-3 and TRBJ2-3; the D is unclear. Deletions cut 0 bases from V and 3 bases from J, with 10 bases between. The CDR3 spans 15 residues. In germline, CDR1 is SGHNT, CDR2 YENEEA. This CDR3 is CASSLDPPRTDTQYF. In DNA, the CDR3 is TGTGCCAGCAGCTTAGATCCCCCCAGAACAGATACGCAGTATTTT. The entire variable domain, with the rest obtained from reference TRBV11-3 and TRBJ2-3, is as follows: EAGVVQSPRYKIIEKKQPVAFWCNPISGHNTLYWYLQNLGQGPELLIRYENEEAVDDSQLPKDRFSAERLKGVDSTLKIQPAELGDSAVYLCASSLDPPRTDTQYFGPGTRLTVL.

The chain combines TRBV27 with TRBJ2-2, with TRBD2 matching 11 bases. Losses at the gene ends were 7 bases for V and 7 bases for J; bases not matched to a gene: 17. CDR1 MNHEY and CDR2 SMNVEV come from the germline V gene (reference sequence). There are 18 residues in the CDR3. The CDR3 nucleotides read TGTGCCAGCAAAAATTTCGTAGCGGGGGGGGCGTCAATCGGGGAGCTGTTTTTT. This gives the protein CASKNFVAGGASIGELFF.

This clone was counted only a few times. The rearrangement links TRBV18 to TRBJ2-7, with a weak D call TRBD1 (6 bases). Germline-derived CDR1 and CDR2 are KGHSH and LQKENI. V lost 0 bases and J 4 bases, leaving 19 bases between the germline ends. The CDR3 runs to 17 residues. CDR3 DNA: TGTGCCAGCTCACCACCCTCTCGAGGGGCCCAGGGGTACGAGCAGTACTTC. Amino acids: CASSPPSRGAQGYEQYF.

V gene TRBV25-1 combines with J gene TRBJ2-5; perhaps TRBD1 as D (6 bases). The CDR3 runs 14 residues. The germline CDR1 and CDR2 sequences are MGHDK and SYGVNS. Trimming removed 3 bases at V and 2 bases at J, with 10 bases between. For the CDR3, the DNA is TGTGCCAGCAGTGATCAGGGGCATCAAGAGACCCAGTACTTC. Protein product: CASSDQGHQETQYF.

The chain joins TRBV10-3 to TRBJ2-5; D might be TRBD1 (5 bases). Trimming pared 5 bases from V and 4 bases from J, leaving 20 bases between. This CDR3 has 16 residues. Germline CDR1 ENHRY, CDR2 SYGVKD. The CDR3: CAISSTDSPGTETQYF. The CDR3 bases are TGTGCCATCAGTTCTACCGACAGCCCTGGCACAGAGACCCAGTACTTC.

V gene TRBV4-2 combines with J gene TRBJ2-1; no reliable D call. The CDR3 runs to 13 residues. CDR1 and CDR2 from the germline V gene are LGHNA and YNFKEQ. V dropped 2 bases and J dropped 10 bases, with 12 bases sitting between them. CDR3 DNA: TGTGCCAGCAGCCAACGACTGACGTTCGAGCAGTTCTTC. It encodes CASSQRLTFEQFF.

V usage is TRBV5-1 and J usage is TRBJ2-7, with D tentatively TRBD1 (5 bases). The CDR3 has 14 amino acids. Germline lookup yields CDR1 SGHRS and CDR2 YFSETQ. V lost 2 bases, J lost 2 bases, and 11 bases lay in between. The CDR3, as DNA: TGCGCCAGCAGCTTCTCTGACAGAACCTACGAGCAGTACTTC. It translates to CASSFSDRTYEQYF.

J is TRBJ2-3 and V is TRBV19, with 9 bases matching TRBD2. Germline V gene sequence: CDR1 LNHDA, CDR2 SQIVND (reference sequence). V lost 5 bases and J lost 10; bases outside the gene matches: 1. This CDR3 comprises 11 residues. This chain's CDR3 is CASSLAGAQYF. In DNA, the CDR3 is TGTGCCAGTAGTTTAGCGGGAGCGCAGTATTTT.

V usage is TRBV9 and J usage is TRBJ2-1; 11 nucleotides align to TRBD2. This CDR3 spans 16 amino acids. Germline loops: CDR1 SGDLS, CDR2 YYNGEE. V shed 5 bases and J 3 bases; nucleotides not matched to a gene: 7. The CDR3 loop is CASSARLAGNYNEQFF. CDR3 DNA sequence: TGTGCCAGCAGTGCTCGACTAGCGGGAAACTACAATGAGCAGTTCTTC.

This sequence joins TRBV7-2 and TRBJ1-2, with 8 bases identical to TRBD1. Germline-derived CDR1 and CDR2 are SGHTA and FQGNSA. The junction had 17 bases not matched to a gene; V was cut back by 5 bases and J by 6 bases. CDR3 length: 17 residues. The CDR3 is CASSPNAKWTGSNGYTF. In DNA, the CDR3 is TGTGCCAGCAGCCCAAATGCTAAATGGACAGGGAGTAATGGCTACACCTTC.

There are a few counts of this clone. The chain carries TRBV4-2 and TRBJ2-7, with TRBD1 matching 8 bases. Germline CDR1 is LGHNA and CDR2 is YNFKEQ. This CDR3 comprises 15 residues. V dropped 0 bases and J dropped 4; count of bases not matched to a gene: 5. The CDR3 protein is CASSQDDRGQYEQYF. CDR3 nucleotides: TGTGCCAGCAGCCAAGACGACAGGGGCCAATACGAGCAGTACTTC.

The chain uses TRBV30 and TRBJ1-5; D is perhaps TRBD1 (6 bases). From germline, CDR1 is GTSNPN and CDR2 SVGIG (reference sequence). The CDR3 is 16 amino acids. V was clipped by 1 base and J by 7 bases, with 20 bases between them. CDR3 nucleotides: TGTGCCTGGAGTGGGGTCGGGACACTATTAGGCCAGCCCCAGCATTTT. Its translation: CAWSGVGTLLGQPQHF.

The V gene is TRBV6-5, the J gene TRBJ1-2; D unclear. There are 13 residues in the CDR3. The V end lost 6 bases, the J end lost 3 bases, and 11 bases lay between the germline ends. CDR1 is MNHEY, CDR2 SVGAGI, per germline. The CDR3 loop is CASRTRRDYGYTF. The CDR3 region has the DNA TGTGCCAGCAGAACGAGGAGGGACTATGGCTACACCTTC.

The chain joins TRBV6-5 to TRBJ1-4; D gene ambiguous. The CDR3 covers 15 residues. Germline CDR1 MNHEY, CDR2 SVGAGI. Trimming removed 0 bases from V and 0 bases from J, with 5 bases in between. In nucleotides, the CDR3 is TGTGCCAGCAGTTACTCAACTACAACTAATGAAAAACTGTTTTTT. Encoded protein: CASSYSTTTNEKLFF.

The chain joins TRBV5-4 to TRBJ2-5; 15 positions match TRBD2. CDR1 is SGHNT and CDR2 is YYREEE in the germline V gene (reference sequence). The junction had 2 bases not matched to a gene; V was cut back by 0 bases and J by 2 bases. This CDR3 is built from 17 residues. This CDR3 reads CASSLAGTSGGQETQYF. Written as DNA, the CDR3 is TGTGCCAGCAGCTTGGCCGGGACTAGCGGGGGGCAAGAGACCCAGTACTTC.

This clone appeared once. The V and J genes are TRBV7-3 and TRBJ2-2, with D possibly TRBD2 on 7 matching bases. CDR3 length: 16 amino acids. Per germline, CDR1 SGHTA and CDR2 FQGTGA. The ends were cut back, 0 bases at V and 2 bases at J, with 10 bases in the middle. Here the CDR3 DNA reads TGTGCCAGCAGCTTAACAGCGGGACATAACACCGGGGAGCTGTTTTTT. As protein: CASSLTAGHNTGELFF.

The DNA for the CDR3 is TGTGCCAGCAGCTTAGTCCCTAGCGTCACCGGGGAGCTGTTTTTT. It translates to CASSLVPSVTGELFF. The chain is built from TRBV11-3 and TRBJ2-2; maybe TRBD2 (6 bases). Germline V CDR1 and CDR2: SGHNT, YENEEA. There are 15 residues in the CDR3. Trimming left V 1 base short and J 4 bases short, with 10 bases between.

This clone is a singleton in its sample. Germline and junction disagree at one end, which may indicate a read error. Different DNA sequences within this sample yield the same CDR3. This sequence joins TRBV6-1 and TRBJ2-2; 10 bases are a match to TRBD1. This CDR3 spans 17 amino acids. Germline assignment: CDR1 MNHNS and CDR2 SASEGT. CDR3 nucleotides: TGTGCCAGCAGTGAATCTGGGACAGGGGTGTACACTGGGGAGCTGTTTTTT. Protein sequence: CASSESGTGVYTGELFF.

V usage is TRBV19 and J usage is TRBJ1-1; maybe TRBD1 (6 bases). V gave up 5 bases and J gave up 0 bases, with 10 bases separating them. CDR1 is LNHDA, CDR2 SQIVND, per germline (reference sequence). The CDR3 consists of 14 residues. This chain's CDR3 is CASSLTGMNTEAFF. The CDR3 region has the DNA TGTGCCAGTAGTTTGACAGGTATGAACACTGAAGCTTTCTTT.

The CDR3: CASSRQSWGSGGVWPTYEQYF. The CDR3 DNA follows: TGTGCCAGCAGCCGACAATCGTGGGGCTCAGGGGGAGTCTGGCCTACCTACGAGCAGTACTTC. The V call is TRBV27, the J call TRBJ2-7; 7 bases map to TRBD1. The V gene end was trimmed by 6 bases and the J gene end by 2 bases; junction bases not matched to a gene: 28. CDR1 is MNHEY, CDR2 SMNVEV, per germline (reference sequence). The CDR3 extends over 21 amino acids.

In regard to this clone: This specimen includes other DNA sequences encoding the same CDR3. The chain combines TRBV11-3 with TRBJ1-1; 8 bases are a match to TRBD1. The CDR3 consists of 13 residues. V lost 2 bases to trimming and J lost 5 bases; unmatched junction nucleotides: 1. Germline V gene data show CDR1 as SGHNT and CDR2 as YENEEA. The CDR3 DNA reads as TGTGCCAGCAGCTTAACAGGGGGGACTGAAGCTTTCTTT. It specifies CASSLTGGTEAFF.

The CDR3 spells CASSSQRLGLAGYTF. CDR3 DNA: TGTGCCAGCAGTTCCCAGAGACTCGGACTTGCCGGCTACACCTTC. The chain recombines TRBV6-1 with TRBJ1-2; no clear D gene. This CDR3 comprises 15 residues. In germline, CDR1 is MNHNS, CDR2 SASEGT. The germline V and J ends were trimmed by 5 bases and 8 bases, with 21 bases remaining between them.

The gene calls are TRBV7-8 and TRBJ2-3, with TRBD2 matching over 9 bases. Germline values: CDR1 SGHVS, CDR2 FQNEAQ. This CDR3 region has 15 residues. The V segment lost 6 bases and the J segment 2 bases; nucleotides outside the gene matches: 6. As DNA, the CDR3 is TGTGCCAGCAGGTCAGGGACTAGCTCCACAGATACGCAGTATTTT. It codes for CASRSGTSSTDTQYF.

This rearrangement joins TRBV4-3 to TRBJ2-7, with D possibly being TRBD1 (6 bases). V lost 0 bases and J 1 base, leaving 22 bases between the germline ends. This CDR3 has 19 residues. The germline V gene encodes CDR1 LGHNA and CDR2 YSLEER. CDR3 protein: CASSQDILPDTGISYEQYF. In DNA, the CDR3 is TGCGCCAGCAGCCAAGATATTTTACCGGATACAGGGATTTCCTACGAGCAGTACTTC.